These 5 T cell receptor beta chains came from one sample sequenced in a study of OX40 agonist ivuxolimab in advanced cancers. The assay was immunoSEQ multiplex PCR, and TCRdb's table has in-frame clones only and misses some. The sample lists 55,000 to 85,000 clones; approximately 90% were seen once. The input for sequencing was CD4+ or CD8+ T cells sorted from blood, taken in a trial of the OX40 agonist ivuxolimab. Receptors were obtained from an adult with an advanced solid tumor such as melanoma, head and neck, liver or kidney cancer.

V usage is TRBV5-6 and J usage is TRBJ1-4, with D perhaps TRBD1 (5 bases). Germline V gene data show CDR1 as SGHDT and CDR2 as YYEEEE. The CDR3 runs to 15 residues. V was trimmed by 5 bases and J by 5 bases, leaving 16 bases between them. CDR3 protein: CASRGVGQANEKLFF. CDR3 nucleotide sequence: TGTGCCAGCAGGGGGGTAGGACAAGCGAATGAAAAACTGTTTTTT.

This clone appeared a single time. The chain is built from TRBV7-2 and TRBJ2-7; 10 bases line up with TRBD1. The germline V gene encodes CDR1 SGHTA and CDR2 FQGNSA. V dropped 5 bases and J dropped 7; count of bases not matched to a gene: 17. The length of the CDR3 is 17 residues. CDR3 sequence (DNA): TGTGCCAGCAGCCCCCGGACCGGGACAGGGGCCCCAGGGGAGCAGTACTTC. It is translated as CASSPRTGTGAPGEQYF.

The sample holds one count of this clone. The chain uses TRBV28 and TRBJ2-5; D gene ambiguous. Between the trimmed V and J ends, which lost 3 bases and 1 base, there was a span of 9 bases. The CDR3 consists of 14 residues. CDR1 is MDHEN, CDR2 SYDVKM, per germline. The CDR3 protein is CASSLLGLQETQYF. The CDR3 nucleotides read TGTGCCAGCAGTTTGTTAGGCCTCCAAGAGACCCAGTACTTC.

The J gene is TRBJ2-3, the V gene TRBV9, with TRBD2 matching over 12 bases. The J segment lost 2 bases and the V segment lost 5 bases, leaving 6 bases of the junction unmatched. The germline gives CDR1 SGDLS, CDR2 YYNGEE. This CDR3 has 16 amino acids. Written as DNA, the CDR3 is TGTGCCAGCAGTGCCCTAGCGGGGGGGAACACAGATACGCAGTATTTT. Protein sequence: CASSALAGGNTDTQYF.

V usage is TRBV11-2 and J usage is TRBJ2-7, with unresolved D. Germline V gene data show CDR1 as SGHAT and CDR2 as FQNNGV. This CDR3 comprises 13 residues. Trimming took 0 bases from V and 11 from J, leaving 14 bases between them. CDR3 amino acids: CASSLDQAQGEYF. DNA of the CDR3: TGTGCCAGCAGCTTAGATCAAGCCCAAGGCGAGTACTTC.